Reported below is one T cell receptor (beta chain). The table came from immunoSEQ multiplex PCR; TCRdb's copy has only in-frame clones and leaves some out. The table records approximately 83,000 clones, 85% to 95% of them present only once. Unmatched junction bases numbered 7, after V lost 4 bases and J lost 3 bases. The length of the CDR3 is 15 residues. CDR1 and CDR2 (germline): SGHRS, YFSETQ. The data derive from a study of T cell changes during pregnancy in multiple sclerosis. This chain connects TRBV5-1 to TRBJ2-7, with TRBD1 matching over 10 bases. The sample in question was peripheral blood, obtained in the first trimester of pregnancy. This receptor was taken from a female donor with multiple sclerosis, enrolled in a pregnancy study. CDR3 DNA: TGCGCCAGCAGCCGGGAAGGGACAGGGGTCTACGAGCAGTACTTC. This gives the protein CASSREGTGVYEQYF.